The 23 T cell receptor beta chains presented below share a single source sample, sequenced in a study of shared clonotypes between healthy human individuals. Using immunoSEQ multiplex PCR, the repertoire was profiled, and TCRdb retains in-frame clones only, with some absent. The data show a few million clones, roughly 92% seen once. The sample comprised naive CD4+ T cells sorted from blood. Sample subset: CD45RA+ positively selected. These receptors originate from a man between 18 and 29 years old in good health.

The V and J genes are TRBV7-8 and TRBJ2-5; D might be TRBD1 (6 bases). V was shortened by 2 bases and J by 0 bases, with 16 bases between the two germline ends. The CDR3 runs to 17 residues. CDR1 is SGHVS, CDR2 FQNEAQ, per germline. The CDR3 nucleotides are TGTGCCAGCAGCTTAATGAATACAGGGAAATACCAAGAGACCCAGTACTTC. It codes for CASSLMNTGKYQETQYF.

This clone was observed a single time. The V call is TRBV6-4, the J call TRBJ2-7; D is possibly TRBD1 (6 bases). Per germline, CDR1 MRHNA and CDR2 SNTAGT. This CDR3 has 16 amino acids. Between the trimmed V and J ends, which lost 0 bases and 2 bases, there was a span of 14 bases. The CDR3 protein is CASSDSNRVSTYEQYF. In DNA, the CDR3 is TGTGCCAGCAGTGACTCGAACAGGGTATCAACCTACGAGCAGTACTTC.

This clone was seen a single time. The V and J genes are TRBV10-3 and TRBJ1-4, with D possibly being TRBD1 (6 bases). Trimming shortened V by 10 bases and J by 4 bases, and 19 bases separated the two germline ends. CDR3 length equals 15 residues. The germline gives CDR1 ENHRY, CDR2 SYGVKD. The DNA for the CDR3 is TGTGCCACCAGCCGGGGGGCGCAGGATAATGAAAAACTGTTTTTT. Residues: CATSRGAQDNEKLFF.

The chain has TRBV9 and TRBJ2-1, with TRBD2 matching over 10 bases. Germline V gene data show CDR1 as SGDLS and CDR2 as YYNGEE. V was pared by 0 bases and J by 3 bases, with 6 bases of the junction left unmatched. This CDR3 is 17 amino acids long. CDR3 amino acids: CASSVGVSSGSYNEQFF. CDR3 nucleotide sequence: TGTGCCAGCAGCGTAGGAGTTTCTAGCGGGAGCTACAATGAGCAGTTCTTC.

The chain carries TRBV7-2 and TRBJ2-3, with D perhaps being TRBD1 or TRBD2 (7 bases each). This CDR3 is 16 amino acids long. CDR1 is SGHTA, CDR2 FQGNSA, per germline. V was shortened by 5 bases and J by 2 bases, with 17 bases between the two germline ends. CDR3 sequence: CASSPGGGGYTDTQYF. The CDR3 bases are TGTGCCAGCAGCCCAGGGGGGGGAGGGTACACAGATACGCAGTATTTT.

The chain couples TRBV21-1 to TRBJ2-7; the table's D call, TRBD1, was not checked against the DNA. TRBV21-1 is recorded as a pseudogene. The CDR3 totals 14 residues. This CDR3 reads CASSKGAYSYEQYF. CDR3 sequence (DNA): TGTGCCAGCAGCAAAGGGGCGTATTCCTACGAGCAGTACTTC.

The CDR3 DNA reads as TGCAGCGTTGGAAACAGGGACTACGAGCAGTACTTC. This sequence encodes CSVGNRDYEQYF. The gene calls are TRBV29-1 and TRBJ2-7, with a tentative D call TRBD1 (6 bases). The germline gives CDR1 SQVTM, CDR2 ANQGSEA. Trimming pared 4 bases from V and 3 bases from J, leaving 10 bases between. The CDR3 is 12 residues long.

This chain connects TRBV19 to TRBJ2-2, with TRBD1 matching over 10 bases. Looked up from germline, CDR1 is LNHDA and CDR2 is SQIVND (reference sequence). The CDR3 totals 15 residues. V shed 8 bases, J shed 8 bases, and the junction held 11 bases outside the gene matches. The chain's CDR3 is CASFGTGEMTGELFF. The CDR3 DNA sequence: TGTGCCAGTTTCGGGACAGGGGAGATGACAGGGGAGCTGTTTTTT.

The V gene is TRBV19, the J gene TRBJ2-7, with D hard to call. CDR3 length: 13 residues. The V gene lost 4 bases and the J gene lost 2 bases, with 9 bases spanning the gap. Germline assignment: CDR1 LNHDA and CDR2 SQIVND (reference sequence). CDR3 DNA: TGTGCCAGTAGTACCGGGCCTACCTACGAGCAGTACTTC. Translation: CASSTGPTYEQYF. The full variable domain, with the rest looked up from reference TRBV19 and TRBJ2-7, is DGGITQSPKYLFRKEGQNVTLSCEQNLNHDAMYWYRQDPGQGLRLIYYSQIVNDFQKGDIAEGYSVSREKKESFPLTVTSAQKNPTAFYLCASSTGPTYEQYFGPGTRLTVT.

The chain couples TRBV2 to TRBJ2-5; the match to TRBD2 covers 11 bases. The CDR3 runs to 16 residues. CDR1 and CDR2 (germline): SNHLY, FYNNEI. J was trimmed by 0 bases and V by 6 bases; bases with no gene match: 6. For the CDR3, the DNA is TGTGCCAGCAGCCTTAAGACTAGCGGGGACCAAGAGACCCAGTACTTC. This encodes CASSLKTSGDQETQYF.

This chain uses TRBV5-4 with TRBJ2-2, with D possibly TRBD2 on 7 matching bases. The CDR3 has 19 residues. V shed 3 bases and J shed 3 bases, with 24 bases lying between them. Germline loops: CDR1 SGHNT, CDR2 YYREEE (reference sequence). CDR3 amino acids: CASSSLGGVTYPDTGELFF. The CDR3 coding sequence is TGTGCCAGCAGCTCCTTAGGGGGGGTTACCTACCCGGACACCGGGGAGCTGTTTTTT.

The rearrangement joins TRBV2 to TRBJ2-3, with a tentative D call TRBD2 (5 bases). The germline V gene has CDR1 SNHLY and CDR2 FYNNEI. The CDR3 sequence is 15 residues long. Trimming left V 2 bases short and J 6 bases short, with 15 bases between. CDR3 region: CASSERRWEGDTQYF. CDR3 nucleotide sequence: TGTGCCAGCAGTGAAAGGAGGTGGGAAGGGGATACGCAGTATTTT.

The V gene is TRBV7-2, the J gene TRBJ2-6, with D possibly being TRBD1 (6 bases). V was cut by 5 bases and J by 0 bases, with 14 bases left in between. CDR3 length: 17 amino acids. Germline lookup yields CDR1 SGHTA and CDR2 FQGNSA. The CDR3 sequence is CASSTQGQISGANVLTF. The CDR3 DNA sequence: TGTGCCAGCAGCACCCAAGGACAGATCTCTGGGGCCAACGTCCTGACTTTC.

The chain is built from TRBV27 and TRBJ2-7; 7 nucleotides line up with TRBD1. This CDR3 region has 15 residues. The J segment lost 3 bases and the V segment lost 8 bases, leaving 13 bases of the junction unmatched. Per the germline V gene, CDR1 is MNHEY and CDR2 is SMNVEV (reference sequence). The CDR3 DNA is TGTGCCAGCGGACTCCGGGACAGAAGAAACTACGAGCAGTACTTC. This encodes CASGLRDRRNYEQYF.

V and J are TRBV6-5 and TRBJ1-5; D gene uncertain. This CDR3 has 15 residues. The germline V gene has CDR1 MNHEY and CDR2 SVGAGI. V lost 6 bases to trimming and J lost 6 bases, with 18 bases between them. The CDR3 loop reads CASSPDGGGGQPQHF. For the CDR3, the DNA is TGTGCCAGCAGCCCGGATGGAGGAGGAGGTCAGCCCCAGCATTTT.

This clone was seen once. J is TRBJ2-2 and V is TRBV5-8; D not certain. The V end lost 0 bases, the J end lost 8 bases, and 14 bases lay between the germline ends. This CDR3 has 15 residues. Germline V lookup: CDR1 SGHTS, CDR2 YDEGEE. The CDR3 sequence is CASSLGRPLRGELFF. The DNA of the CDR3 is TGTGCCAGCAGCTTGGGGCGTCCGCTGAGAGGGGAGCTGTTTTTT.

The chain carries TRBV5-1 and TRBJ1-1; tentatively, D is TRBD1 (6 bases). The CDR3 is made up of 13 amino acids. The V end was cut by 3 bases, the J end by 8 bases, with 14 bases between. Per the germline V gene, CDR1 is SGHRS and CDR2 is YFSETQ. As DNA, the CDR3 is TGCGCCAGCAGCTCAAGTGGGGACATCGAAGCTTTCTTT. It specifies CASSSSGDIEAFF.

The chain joins TRBV27 to TRBJ2-6; TRBD1 matches at 10 bases. Germline CDR1 reads MNHEY; CDR2 reads SMNVEV (reference sequence). The trim removed 5 bases at V and 1 base at J, leaving 11 bases unmatched. There are 19 residues in the CDR3. CDR3 nucleotide sequence: TGTGCCAGCAGTATCCGGGACAGGGGAGTAGGGTCTGGGGCCAACGTCCTGACTTTC. This codes for CASSIRDRGVGSGANVLTF.

There are a few counts of this clone. This sequence joins TRBV28 and TRBJ2-2, with 8 bases identical to TRBD1. Germline CDR1 is MDHEN and CDR2 is SYDVKM. The CDR3 covers 14 residues. V was pared by 10 bases and J by 3 bases, with 7 bases of the junction left unmatched. The CDR3 loop is CATPDREDTGELFF. The CDR3 nucleotides read TGTGCCACCCCGGACAGGGAGGACACCGGGGAGCTGTTTTTT.

CDR3: CASSLPLGGTDTQYF. The CDR3 coding sequence is TGTGCCAGCAGCCTGCCGTTGGGGGGGACAGATACGCAGTATTTT. This chain joins TRBV5-6 and TRBJ2-3; 7 nucleotides align to TRBD2. This CDR3 spans 15 amino acids. The germline CDR1 and CDR2 sequences are SGHDT and YYEEEE. V lost 4 bases, J lost 3 bases, and 8 bases stayed unmatched.

The gene calls are TRBV28 and TRBJ1-6; D is undetermined. The germline V and J ends were trimmed by 8 bases and 5 bases, with 16 bases remaining between them. CDR3 length: 15 residues. Germline values: CDR1 MDHEN, CDR2 SYDVKM. The CDR3 sequence is CASVSPGQDNSPLHF. CDR3 nucleotides: TGTGCCAGCGTTTCCCCCGGCCAGGATAATTCACCCCTCCACTTT.

The chain is built from TRBV7-9 and TRBJ1-1; D uncertain. CDR1 SEHNR and CDR2 FQNEAQ come from the germline V gene (reference sequence). V was pared by 0 bases and J by 11 bases, with 13 bases between. The CDR3 loop spans 13 amino acids. The CDR3, as DNA: TGTGCCAGCAGCTTAGCGACCTCTCTACGGGCTTTCTTT. Encoded protein: CASSLATSLRAFF.

Notes on this clone: A single base separates this from a much larger clone, so it may be a read error. At the DNA level, this CDR3 is encoded by other sequences in the same sample as well. The V and J genes are TRBV18 and TRBJ2-5; the D is unclear. Trimming shortened V by 4 bases and J by 1 base, and 1 base separated the two germline ends. Looked up from germline, CDR1 is KGHSH and CDR2 is LQKENI. There are 11 residues in the CDR3. The CDR3 nucleotides are TGTGCCAGCTCACGCCAAGAGACCCAGTACTTC. Protein: CASSRQETQYF. The variable domain in full, with the rest retrieved from reference TRBV18 and TRBJ2-5, is NAGVMQNPRHLVRRRGQEARLRCSPMKGHSHVYWYRQLPEEGLKFMVYLQKENIIDESGMPKERFSAEFPKEGPSILRIQQVVRGDSAAYFCASSRQETQYFGPGTRLLVL.